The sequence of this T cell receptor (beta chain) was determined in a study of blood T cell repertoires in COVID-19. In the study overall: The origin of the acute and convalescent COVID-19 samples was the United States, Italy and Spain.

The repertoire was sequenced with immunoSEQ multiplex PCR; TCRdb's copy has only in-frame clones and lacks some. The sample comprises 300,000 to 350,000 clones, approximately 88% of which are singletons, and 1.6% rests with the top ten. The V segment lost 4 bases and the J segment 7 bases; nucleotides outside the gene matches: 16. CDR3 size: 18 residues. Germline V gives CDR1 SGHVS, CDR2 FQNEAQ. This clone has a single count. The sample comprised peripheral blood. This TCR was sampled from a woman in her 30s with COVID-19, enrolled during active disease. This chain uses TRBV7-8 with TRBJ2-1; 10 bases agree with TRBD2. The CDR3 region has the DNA TGTGCCAGCAGCTCCCCCCGACTAAGCGGGGGGGCGAAAAATGAGCAGTTCTTC. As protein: CASSSPRLSGGAKNEQFF.